This TCR beta chain was captured by sequencing in a study of identical twins. With template switching, a universal primer site was added, and the cDNA carried unique molecular identifiers. MiXCR, run by TCRdb on the 5' RACE reads, gives a single entry per CDR3 protein. This table holds about 500,000 distinct CDR3 sequences, roughly an eighth found once. General study points: The degree of excess twin sharing was weaker in beta out-of-frame sequences.

Donors were all healthy Caucasians. The V end was cut by 1 base, the J end by 5 bases, with 21 bases between. This CDR3 region has 17 residues. The germline V gene has CDR1 SGHRS and CDR2 YFSETQ. In the case of this clonotype: Its specificity is unknown.

The same data also contributed to another study, on yellow fever vaccine responses in identical twins. That publication notes: Vaccine-induced T cell responses in twins were reportedly observed to appear partly convergent, partly personalized.

Specimen: CD4+ T cells sorted from blood. This chain connects TRBV5-1 to TRBJ1-2, with no clear D. This sequence originates from a young woman in good health. The CDR3 loop reads CASSLFGPFSDSYGYTF. The CDR3 region has the DNA TGCGCCAGCAGCTTGTTTGGCCCATTCAGCGATTCATATGGCTACACCTTC.